This T cell receptor (beta chain) was retrieved from a study of blood T cell repertoires in COVID-19. Study information: Sample material is recorded as cDNA or gDNA derived from T cells, B-cell-depleted T cells, or PBMCs.

Germline V gives CDR1 LNHDA, CDR2 SQIVND (reference sequence). The CDR3 spans 18 residues. V gave up 6 bases and J gave up 0 bases; unmatched junction bases: 12. The protocol was immunoSEQ multiplex PCR, while the TCRdb copy is restricted to in-frame clones and leaves out a portion. The sample carries around 250,000 clones, 86% recorded once. The sample consisted of peripheral blood. The receptor's source is a man in his forties with active or convalescent COVID-19. The chain employs TRBV19 and TRBJ1-5; 9 bases are a match to TRBD1. CDR3 nucleotides: TGTGCCAGTAGGCCAAGAGGACAGGGGCTCTCTAGCAATCAGCCCCAGCATTTT. Translation gives CASRPRGQGLSSNQPQHF.